These T cell receptor beta chains were read from a single sample in a study of human CD8 memory T cell subsets. TCRdb re-called the 5' RACE reads; one entry per CDR3 protein, DNA not given. In total, the table holds some 10,000 distinct CDR3 sequences. Sequencing was performed on CD8+ stem-like memory T cells (TSCM and TCM) sorted from PBMCs. The receptors derive from a human donor in good health. Both conserved end residues are part of each CDR3. Fields, in order: J gene, clone size, V gene, CDR3 protein. Some rows have no size entry. The others give once, few or many, or a class for an expanded clone.

j_call: TRBJ2-2; clone_size: NA; v_call: TRBV29-1; cdr3_aa: CSVLPGGPTGELFFF
j_call: TRBJ2-2; clone_size: NA; v_call: TRBV7-3; cdr3_aa: CASSSGSGELFF
j_call: TRBJ1-1; clone_size: NA; v_call: TRBV24-1; cdr3_aa: CATSLGRNTEAFF
j_call: TRBJ2-1; clone_size: NA; v_call: TRBV29-1; cdr3_aa: CSVNSGVFEQFF
j_call: TRBJ2-5; clone_size: NA; v_call: TRBV6-5; cdr3_aa: CASSYVGTETQYF
j_call: TRBJ2-2; clone_size: NA; v_call: TRBV28; cdr3_aa: CASSFQPPGQGYTGELFF
j_call: TRBJ2-1; clone_size: NA; v_call: TRBV28; cdr3_aa: CASASSLSGAYNEQFF
j_call: TRBJ2-7; clone_size: NA; v_call: TRBV11-3; cdr3_aa: CASRDGISYEQYF
j_call: TRBJ2-1; clone_size: NA; v_call: TRBV11-3; cdr3_aa: CASSIQGETYNEQFF
j_call: TRBJ2-7; clone_size: NA; v_call: TRBV6-2/TRBV6-3; cdr3_aa: CASSPPSAAYEQYF
j_call: TRBJ2-3; clone_size: NA; v_call: TRBV12-3/TRBV12-4; cdr3_aa: CASSIRQRMADTQYF
j_call: TRBJ1-5; clone_size: NA; v_call: TRBV4-2; cdr3_aa: CASSQDPTGRQPQHF
j_call: TRBJ2-1; clone_size: NA; v_call: TRBV29-1; cdr3_aa: CSVEQVNSYNEQFF
j_call: TRBJ2-1; clone_size: NA; v_call: TRBV6-2/TRBV6-3; cdr3_aa: CASSSVAGVENEQFF
j_call: TRBJ1-2; clone_size: medium-sized; v_call: TRBV11-3; cdr3_aa: CASSHPGDRGNYGYTF
j_call: TRBJ2-2; clone_size: NA; v_call: TRBV7-8; cdr3_aa: CASSDSPGTGVETGELFF
j_call: TRBJ2-1; clone_size: NA; v_call: TRBV29-1; cdr3_aa: CSVPPGLEGNEQFF
j_call: TRBJ2-1; clone_size: NA; v_call: TRBV7-3; cdr3_aa: CASSLSGSLAEQFF
j_call: TRBJ1-2; clone_size: medium-sized; v_call: TRBV29-1; cdr3_aa: CSFQGDHYGYTF
j_call: TRBJ2-3; clone_size: NA; v_call: TRBV18; cdr3_aa: CASSLDSTDTQYF
j_call: TRBJ2-4; clone_size: NA; v_call: TRBV29-1; cdr3_aa: CSVAPGTEGDIQYF
j_call: TRBJ2-7; clone_size: NA; v_call: TRBV29-1; cdr3_aa: CSVEKGNSYEQYF
j_call: TRBJ2-7; clone_size: NA; v_call: TRBV14; cdr3_aa: CASSQDAVPLPYEQYF
j_call: TRBJ1-5; clone_size: medium-sized; v_call: TRBV7-9; cdr3_aa: CASSWGSQPQHF
j_call: TRBJ1-5; clone_size: medium-sized; v_call: TRBV28; cdr3_aa: CASSLTGASRQPQHF
j_call: TRBJ2-7; clone_size: NA; v_call: TRBV18; cdr3_aa: CASSPALVEQYF
j_call: TRBJ2-7; clone_size: NA; v_call: TRBV2; cdr3_aa: CASSEEEWDEQYF
j_call: TRBJ2-1; clone_size: NA; v_call: TRBV6-5; cdr3_aa: CASSPTGSSYNEQFF
j_call: TRBJ2-7; clone_size: NA; v_call: TRBV20-1; cdr3_aa: CSALPPGTGLYEQYF
j_call: TRBJ2-3; clone_size: NA; v_call: TRBV5-5; cdr3_aa: CASSLYARGTDTQYF
j_call: TRBJ2-3; clone_size: NA; v_call: TRBV2; cdr3_aa: CASSESPPGTSVADTQYF
j_call: TRBJ2-1; clone_size: NA; v_call: TRBV28; cdr3_aa: CASSFAGGHNEQFF
j_call: TRBJ2-7; clone_size: NA; v_call: TRBV4-3; cdr3_aa: CASSPYSGRTSYEQYF
j_call: TRBJ1-6; clone_size: NA; v_call: TRBV5-5; cdr3_aa: CASSSDLSDPLHF
j_call: TRBJ2-5; clone_size: NA; v_call: TRBV7-9; cdr3_aa: CASSPKTGKTQETQYF
j_call: TRBJ2-1; clone_size: NA; v_call: TRBV7-8; cdr3_aa: CASSRGLAGGMLRNEQFF
j_call: TRBJ2-7; clone_size: medium-sized; v_call: TRBV20-1; cdr3_aa: CSARAYGSGGSYEQYF
j_call: TRBJ1-5; clone_size: medium-sized; v_call: TRBV6-2/TRBV6-3; cdr3_aa: CASSSDRYNQPQHF
j_call: TRBJ1-5; clone_size: NA; v_call: TRBV6-2/TRBV6-3; cdr3_aa: CASTLQQDNQPQHF
j_call: TRBJ2-2; clone_size: NA; v_call: TRBV7-6; cdr3_aa: CASSPNPGGPGRTGELFF
j_call: TRBJ1-1; clone_size: medium-sized; v_call: TRBV28; cdr3_aa: CASSLLAWGEAFF
j_call: TRBJ1-2; clone_size: NA; v_call: TRBV14; cdr3_aa: CASSQDQGGYGYTF
j_call: TRBJ2-7; clone_size: NA; v_call: TRBV4-1; cdr3_aa: CASSQAVQGAGEQYF
j_call: TRBJ2-7; clone_size: NA; v_call: TRBV4-3; cdr3_aa: CASSQDRTGYEQYF
j_call: TRBJ2-2; clone_size: NA; v_call: TRBV19; cdr3_aa: CASSILVNTGELFF
j_call: TRBJ1-1; clone_size: medium-sized; v_call: TRBV7-9; cdr3_aa: CASSLTQGARAEAFF
j_call: TRBJ2-1; clone_size: NA; v_call: TRBV6-5; cdr3_aa: CASSFGGNFNNEQFF
j_call: TRBJ2-1; clone_size: NA; v_call: TRBV28; cdr3_aa: CASSPTVEVLLAGGRNEQFF
j_call: TRBJ1-1; clone_size: NA; v_call: TRBV20-1; cdr3_aa: CSAGLQVMNTEAFF
j_call: TRBJ2-2; clone_size: NA; v_call: TRBV6-2/TRBV6-3; cdr3_aa: CASSYVAVASAGELFF
j_call: TRBJ1-1; clone_size: NA; v_call: TRBV7-7; cdr3_aa: CASSLTTRKAFF
j_call: TRBJ2-3; clone_size: medium-sized; v_call: TRBV5-1; cdr3_aa: CASSLGGLDTQYF
j_call: TRBJ2-2; clone_size: NA; v_call: TRBV28; cdr3_aa: CASSLPTAIEKTGELFF
j_call: TRBJ1-1; clone_size: NA; v_call: TRBV7-3; cdr3_aa: CASSFLRRGATEAFF
j_call: TRBJ2-3; clone_size: NA; v_call: TRBV7-2; cdr3_aa: CASSPTRERSTDTQYF